This TCR beta chain emerged from a study of shared clonotypes between healthy human individuals. A word on this clone: Its antigen is unidentified.

General study results and limits: Despite large depth, rarefaction showed incomplete sorted-subset sequencing. Represented diversity (both genetic and exposure-history) was limited by the small number of donors.

This CDR3 region has 14 residues. Germline V gene sequence: CDR1 MNHEY, CDR2 SVGAGI. V shed 6 bases, J shed 7 bases, and the junction held 11 bases outside the gene matches. Each replicate PCR on the sorted subsets used about 0.2 ug DNA (about 30,000 T cell genomes). The assay was immunoSEQ multiplex PCR, and TCRdb's table has in-frame clones only and misses some. Among about 2.3 million clones listed, approximately 93% were seen once. The J gene is TRBJ1-1, the V gene TRBV6-5; 7 bases agree with TRBD1. The sequenced material came from naive CD4+ T cells from PBMCs. Subset defined: CD45RA+ positively selected. The source is a man aged 18 to 30 in good health. Some clones in this sample may be carry-over from other donors' samples. The CDR3 is CASRHRGFEGEAFF. CDR3 in DNA: TGTGCCAGCAGGCACAGGGGATTTGAGGGTGAAGCTTTCTTT.